The 9 T cell receptor beta chains below were found in one sample sequenced in a study of monozygotic twins with inflammatory bowel disease (dated by TCRdb to 2018 to 2020). Library generation was performed with 5' RACE. TCRdb shows the sequencer as Illumina HiSeq 2500. TCRdb reprocessed the public reads and reports one entry per CDR3 protein sequence, without DNA. The table of this sample itemizes approximately 200,000 distinct CDR3 sequences. The ten largest clones represent roughly 7.7% of the sample. Sequenced input: blood. The source of these receptors is a human donor with ulcerative colitis or Crohn's disease, or a healthy co-twin of an affected twin (not recorded which).

This sequence joins TRBV18 and TRBJ1-5; TCRdb lists TRBD1, though no DNA is available to test this call. This CDR3 comprises 18 residues. Germline V gene lookup returns CDR1 KGHSH and CDR2 LQKENI. The CDR3 reads CASSPPARPGRSNQPQHF.

The chain couples TRBV12-3 or TRBV12-4 to TRBJ1-4. The CDR3 extends over 14 amino acids. CDR3 amino acids: CASSLHPNNEKLFF.

The rearrangement uses TRBV3-1 and TRBJ2-7. The CDR3 contains 16 residues. Germline assignment: CDR1 LGHDT and CDR2 YNNKEL (reference sequence). CDR3 sequence: CASSQSSAAKYYEQYF.

This chain uses TRBV18 with TRBJ2-1; the D call from TCRdb, TRBD1, cannot be confirmed without DNA. Germline V CDR1 and CDR2: KGHSH, LQKENI. This CDR3 spans 12 amino acids. CDR3 sequence reads: CASSRREPGQFF.

This rearrangement joins TRBV18 to TRBJ2-5; without DNA, the TCRdb call of TRBD1 cannot be checked. The germline gives CDR1 KGHSH, CDR2 LQKENI. This CDR3 spans 14 amino acids. This CDR3 reads CASSPSRGLETQYF.

The genes are TRBV9 and TRBJ2-1; TCRdb's D call, TRBD2, is unchecked because there is no DNA. The germline V gene has CDR1 SGDLS and CDR2 YYNGEE. This CDR3 comprises 15 residues. This CDR3 reads CASSRGGLSYNEQFF.

The V and J genes are TRBV4-1 and TRBJ1-2; TCRdb outputs TRBD1, but without DNA this stays unchecked. CDR3 length: 15 amino acids. Germline CDR1 reads MGHRA; CDR2 reads YSYEKL. CDR3: CASSQDVPTSYGYTF.

This chain uses TRBV27 with TRBJ2-1; the D call from TCRdb, TRBD1, cannot be confirmed without DNA. The CDR3 runs to 11 residues. Germline assignment: CDR1 MNHEY and CDR2 SMNVEV (reference sequence). CDR3 loop: CASFSGNEQFF.

V usage is TRBV4-3 and J usage is TRBJ2-1; without DNA, the TCRdb call of TRBD2 cannot be checked. There are 17 residues in the CDR3. Germline lookup yields CDR1 LGHNA and CDR2 YSLEER. The CDR3 sequence is CASSQDSTSGISNEQFF.